This is a list of T cell receptor beta chains from one sample in a study of cytomegalovirus exposure and HLA in healthy donors. Sequencing used immunoSEQ multiplex PCR; TCRdb keeps in-frame clones, though not all of them. In the table there are under 200,000 clones, around 65% of which are singletons. The material sequenced was PBMCs. The receptors here all came from a middle-aged woman in good health and CMV-seropositive. CDR3s include the opening cysteine and the closing phenylalanine or tryptophan. Each record gives: CDR3 length, J gene, clone size, D gene, V gene, CDR3 protein, CDR3 DNA. A D gene is named only where the DNA matches it firmly. Clone size is not always given. Where it is, it says once, few, many or a class for expanded clones.

len: 13; j_gene: TRBJ2-5; abundance: few; d_gene: NA; v_gene: TRBV6-7; CDR3aa: CASRSRGEETQYF; CDR3nt: TGTGCCAGTCGGTCCAGGGGTGAAGAGACCCAGTACTTC
len: 14; j_gene: TRBJ2-7; abundance: NA; d_gene: TRBD2; v_gene: TRBV27; CDR3aa: CASSFSGSSYEQYF; CDR3nt: TGTGCCAGCAGTTTCAGCGGGAGCTCCTACGAGCAGTACTTC
len: 15; j_gene: TRBJ1-1; abundance: NA; d_gene: NA; v_gene: TRBV7-2; CDR3aa: CASSLGQGSNTEAFF; CDR3nt: TGTGCCAGCAGCTTAGGGCAGGGGTCGAACACTGAAGCTTTCTTT
len: 13; j_gene: TRBJ2-1; abundance: NA; d_gene: TRBD2; v_gene: TRBV6-5; CDR3aa: CASRQLAGGEQFF; CDR3nt: TGTGCCAGCAGGCAGCTAGCGGGGGGTGAGCAGTTCTTC
len: 15; j_gene: TRBJ1-3; abundance: NA; d_gene: TRBD1; v_gene: TRBV28; CDR3aa: CASRGGQGIGNTIYF; CDR3nt: TGTGCCAGCAGGGGGGGACAGGGGATCGGAAACACCATATATTTT
len: 14; j_gene: TRBJ1-2; abundance: few; d_gene: TRBD1; v_gene: TRBV6-5; CDR3aa: CASSLSRDSYGYTF; CDR3nt: TGTGCCAGCAGTTTATCCCGGGACAGCTATGGCTACACCTTC
len: 18; j_gene: TRBJ1-2; abundance: NA; d_gene: TRBD1; v_gene: TRBV4-1; CDR3aa: CASSQASRDRGWGYGYTF; CDR3nt: TGCGCCAGCAGCCAAGCGTCCCGGGACAGGGGATGGGGCTATGGCTACACCTTC
len: 16; j_gene: TRBJ1-3; abundance: few; d_gene: TRBD1; v_gene: TRBV18; CDR3aa: CASSPPSGTAGNTIYF; CDR3nt: TGTGCCAGCTCACCACCTTCCGGGACAGCTGGAAACACCATATATTTT
len: 13; j_gene: TRBJ2-3; abundance: once; d_gene: NA; v_gene: TRBV10-3; CDR3aa: CAIRPRITDTQYF; CDR3nt: TGTGCCATCAGACCCAGGATCACAGATACGCAGTATTTT
len: 16; j_gene: TRBJ2-1; abundance: NA; d_gene: TRBD1; v_gene: TRBV7-2; CDR3aa: CASSTGGGLSYNEQFF; CDR3nt: TGTGCCAGCAGCACAGGGGGCGGACTATCCTACAATGAGCAGTTCTTC
len: 14; j_gene: TRBJ1-5; abundance: NA; d_gene: NA; v_gene: TRBV27; CDR3aa: CASSTGDRNQPQHF; CDR3nt: TGTGCCAGCAGTACAGGAGATCGTAATCAGCCCCAGCATTTT
len: 14; j_gene: TRBJ2-5; abundance: NA; d_gene: NA; v_gene: TRBV5-1; CDR3aa: CASSLGQVQETQYF; CDR3nt: TGCGCCAGCAGCTTGGGTCAGGTACAAGAGACCCAGTACTTC
len: 13; j_gene: TRBJ2-2; abundance: NA; d_gene: NA; v_gene: TRBV27; CDR3aa: CASSRILTGELFF; CDR3nt: TGTGCCAGCAGTCGAATACTCACCGGGGAGCTGTTTTTT
len: 11; j_gene: TRBJ1-1; abundance: few; d_gene: NA; v_gene: TRBV5-1; CDR3aa: CASGDASEAFF; CDR3nt: TGCGCCAGCGGAGACGCCAGTGAAGCTTTCTTT
len: 13; j_gene: TRBJ2-2; abundance: NA; d_gene: TRBD1; v_gene: TRBV29-1; CDR3aa: CSADRENTGELFF; CDR3nt: TGCAGCGCGGACAGGGAGAACACCGGGGAGCTGTTTTTT
len: 13; j_gene: TRBJ1-2; abundance: NA; d_gene: TRBD1; v_gene: TRBV7-2; CDR3aa: CASSDRTGGGYTF; CDR3nt: TGTGCCAGCAGCGACCGGACAGGGGGCGGCTACACCTTC
len: 12; j_gene: TRBJ1-2; abundance: NA; d_gene: NA; v_gene: TRBV10-3; CDR3aa: CAIRDILYGYTF; CDR3nt: TGTGCCATCAGGGACATTCTCTATGGCTACACCTTC
len: 13; j_gene: TRBJ2-1; abundance: once; d_gene: NA; v_gene: TRBV28; CDR3aa: CASIPHQGYEQFF; CDR3nt: TGTGCCAGCATACCCCACCAGGGATATGAGCAGTTCTTC
len: 16; j_gene: TRBJ2-2; abundance: NA; d_gene: NA; v_gene: TRBV5-1; CDR3aa: CASSLVGLLNTGELFF; CDR3nt: TGCGCCAGCAGCTTGGTAGGACTACTAAACACCGGGGAGCTGTTTTTT
len: 15; j_gene: TRBJ1-2; abundance: NA; d_gene: TRBD1; v_gene: TRBV28; CDR3aa: CASREGTGGAYGYTF; CDR3nt: TGTGCCAGCAGGGAGGGGACAGGGGGCGCCTATGGCTACACCTTC
len: 15; j_gene: TRBJ2-2; abundance: NA; d_gene: TRBD1; v_gene: TRBV6-5; CDR3aa: CASSSGQGDTGELFF; CDR3nt: TGTGCCAGCAGTTCAGGACAGGGGGACACCGGGGAGCTGTTTTTT
len: 17; j_gene: TRBJ2-6; abundance: NA; d_gene: TRBD2; v_gene: TRBV7-2; CDR3aa: CASSLLTRGSGANVLTF; CDR3nt: TGTGCCAGCAGCTTACTGACGCGGGGGTCTGGGGCCAACGTCCTGACTTTC
len: 14; j_gene: TRBJ2-5; abundance: NA; d_gene: NA; v_gene: TRBV5-1; CDR3aa: CASSFSPSQETQYF; CDR3nt: TGCGCCAGCAGCTTCTCCCCTAGCCAAGAGACCCAGTACTTC
len: 16; j_gene: TRBJ2-3; abundance: NA; d_gene: TRBD1; v_gene: TRBV14; CDR3aa: CASSSLQGFPTDTQYF; CDR3nt: TGTGCCAGCAGCTCTTTACAGGGGTTTCCAACAGATACGCAGTATTTT
len: 13; j_gene: TRBJ2-1; abundance: NA; d_gene: NA; v_gene: TRBV25-1; CDR3aa: CASSNTIATGQFF; CDR3nt: TGTGCCAGCAGTAATACTATCGCAACCGGGCAGTTCTTC
len: 18; j_gene: TRBJ2-2; abundance: NA; d_gene: TRBD1; v_gene: TRBV19; CDR3aa: CASSRRKTGTGYGGELFF; CDR3nt: TGTGCCAGTAGCCGCCGAAAGACCGGGACAGGCTACGGGGGGGAGCTGTTTTTT
len: 15; j_gene: TRBJ1-1; abundance: NA; d_gene: TRBD1; v_gene: TRBV6-5; CDR3aa: CASSYDLQGSTEAFF; CDR3nt: TGTGCCAGCAGTTACGATTTACAGGGGTCCACTGAAGCTTTCTTT
len: 13; j_gene: TRBJ2-7; abundance: NA; d_gene: TRBD1; v_gene: TRBV28; CDR3aa: CATRPGQLYEQYF; CDR3nt: TGTGCCACCCGTCCGGGACAGCTATACGAGCAGTACTTC
len: 14; j_gene: TRBJ2-1; abundance: NA; d_gene: NA; v_gene: TRBV12-5; CDR3aa: CASGLVLGGGEQFF; CDR3nt: TGTGCTAGTGGTTTGGTACTCGGGGGAGGTGAGCAGTTCTTC
len: 13; j_gene: TRBJ1-6; abundance: NA; d_gene: NA; v_gene: TRBV5-6; CDR3aa: CASGRGLGSPLHF; CDR3nt: TGTGCCAGCGGACGGGGGTTAGGTTCACCCCTCCACTTT
len: 13; j_gene: TRBJ1-1; abundance: few; d_gene: NA; v_gene: TRBV7-3; CDR3aa: CASSSWGGTEAFF; CDR3nt: TGTGCCAGCAGCTCCTGGGGAGGCACTGAAGCTTTCTTT
len: 19; j_gene: TRBJ2-1; abundance: once; d_gene: NA; v_gene: TRBV28; CDR3aa: CASSPITGMVIVSYNEQFF; CDR3nt: TGTGCCAGCAGTCCTATTACAGGGATGGTAATAGTATCCTACAATGAGCAGTTCTTC
len: 15; j_gene: TRBJ1-1; abundance: NA; d_gene: NA; v_gene: TRBV10-3; CDR3aa: CAISGQSGKRTEAFF; CDR3nt: TGTGCCATCAGCGGACAGTCGGGAAAGCGCACTGAAGCTTTCTTT
len: 15; j_gene: TRBJ2-3; abundance: NA; d_gene: NA; v_gene: TRBV6-6; CDR3aa: CASRIGGPVTDTQYF; CDR3nt: TGTGCCAGCAGGATCGGAGGGCCGGTCACAGATACGCAGTATTTT
len: 14; j_gene: TRBJ2-1; abundance: NA; d_gene: NA; v_gene: TRBV6-1; CDR3aa: CASSLQGAYNEQFF; CDR3nt: TGTGCCAGCAGTTTACAGGGAGCCTACAATGAGCAGTTCTTC
len: 14; j_gene: TRBJ2-7; abundance: NA; d_gene: NA; v_gene: TRBV7-9; CDR3aa: CSSSTTESSYEQYF; CDR3nt: TGTTCCAGCAGTACCACAGAGAGCTCCTACGAGCAGTACTTC
len: 14; j_gene: TRBJ1-4; abundance: few; d_gene: TRBD1; v_gene: TRBV28; CDR3aa: CASSLGGQGGKLFF; CDR3nt: TGTGCCAGCAGTTTAGGGGGACAGGGAGGGAAACTGTTTTTT
len: 19; j_gene: TRBJ2-1; abundance: NA; d_gene: NA; v_gene: TRBV7-9; CDR3aa: CASSLDEGWGGAYYNEQFF; CDR3nt: TGTGCCAGCAGCTTAGACGAGGGGTGGGGGGGGGCCTACTACAATGAGCAGTTCTTC
len: 15; j_gene: TRBJ1-2; abundance: NA; d_gene: NA; v_gene: TRBV19; CDR3aa: CASTLEGRSTYGYTF; CDR3nt: TGTGCCAGTACCCTAGAGGGGAGGAGTACCTATGGCTACACCTTC
len: 15; j_gene: TRBJ1-4; abundance: NA; d_gene: TRBD1; v_gene: TRBV19; CDR3aa: CASRGQGVWREKLFF; CDR3nt: TGTGCCAGTAGGGGACAGGGAGTGTGGAGGGAAAAACTGTTTTTT
len: 13; j_gene: TRBJ1-2; abundance: NA; d_gene: TRBD1; v_gene: TRBV27; CDR3aa: CASSPRQGHGYTF; CDR3nt: TGTGCCAGCAGTCCTCGACAGGGTCATGGCTACACCTTC
len: 16; j_gene: TRBJ1-5; abundance: once; d_gene: TRBD1; v_gene: TRBV19; CDR3aa: CASRTTQGIRNQPQHF; CDR3nt: TGTGCCAGTAGGACGACACAGGGGATCCGCAATCAGCCCCAGCATTTT
len: 17; j_gene: TRBJ1-3; abundance: NA; d_gene: NA; v_gene: TRBV4-3; CDR3aa: CASSQDSIPGSGNTIYF; CDR3nt: TGCGCCAGCAGCCAAGATAGTATTCCAGGGTCGGGAAACACCATATATTTT
len: 13; j_gene: TRBJ1-1; abundance: NA; d_gene: TRBD1; v_gene: TRBV29-1; CDR3aa: CSARTGVATEAFF; CDR3nt: TGCAGCGCTCGGACAGGGGTGGCCACTGAAGCTTTCTTT
len: 16; j_gene: TRBJ2-1; abundance: once; d_gene: TRBD2; v_gene: TRBV28; CDR3aa: CASSFSGRSSYNEQFF; CDR3nt: TGTGCCAGCAGCTTTAGCGGGAGGAGCTCCTACAATGAGCAGTTCTTC
len: 15; j_gene: TRBJ2-3; abundance: NA; d_gene: NA; v_gene: TRBV6-1; CDR3aa: CASSQRGASTDTQYF; CDR3nt: TGTGCCAGCAGTCAACGGGGGGCTAGCACAGATACGCAGTATTTT
len: 15; j_gene: TRBJ2-3; abundance: NA; d_gene: NA; v_gene: TRBV28; CDR3aa: CASNGGGSLTDTQYF; CDR3nt: TGTGCCAGCAACGGGGGCGGGAGCTTAACAGATACGCAGTATTTT
len: 14; j_gene: TRBJ1-1; abundance: NA; d_gene: TRBD1; v_gene: TRBV5-1; CDR3aa: CASSATTGGTEAFF; CDR3nt: TGCGCCAGCAGCGCGACGACAGGGGGCACTGAAGCTTTCTTT
len: 11; j_gene: TRBJ2-7; abundance: NA; d_gene: TRBD2; v_gene: TRBV5-6; CDR3aa: CASFGGWEQYF; CDR3nt: TGTGCCTCGTTCGGGGGGTGGGAGCAGTACTTC
len: 11; j_gene: TRBJ1-2; abundance: NA; d_gene: NA; v_gene: TRBV20-1; CDR3aa: CSAGGDWGYTF; CDR3nt: TGCAGTGCGGGAGGGGATTGGGGCTACACCTTC